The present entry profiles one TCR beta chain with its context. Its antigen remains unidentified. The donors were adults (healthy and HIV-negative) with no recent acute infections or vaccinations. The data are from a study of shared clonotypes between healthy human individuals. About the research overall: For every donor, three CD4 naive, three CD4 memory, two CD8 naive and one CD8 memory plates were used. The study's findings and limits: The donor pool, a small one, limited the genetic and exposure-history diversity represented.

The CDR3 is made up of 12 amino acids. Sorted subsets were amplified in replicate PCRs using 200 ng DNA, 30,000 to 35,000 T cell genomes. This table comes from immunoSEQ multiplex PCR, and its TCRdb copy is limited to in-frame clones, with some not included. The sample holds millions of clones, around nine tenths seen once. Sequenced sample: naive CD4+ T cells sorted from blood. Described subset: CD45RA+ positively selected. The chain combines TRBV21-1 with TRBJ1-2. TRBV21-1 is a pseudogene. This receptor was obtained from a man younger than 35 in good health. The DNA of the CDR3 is TGTGCCAGCAGCCCCCGGAGTCGTAGCTACACCTTC. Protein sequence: CASSPRSRSYTF.